One and the same sample provided the 24 T cell receptor beta chains below, sequenced in a study of shared clonotypes between healthy human individuals. Using immunoSEQ multiplex PCR, the repertoire was profiled, and TCRdb retains in-frame clones only, with some absent. The sample holds some 2,000,000 clones, more than 90% seen once. The specimen was naive CD4+ T cells sorted from blood. The subset is: CD45RA+ positively selected. The receptors stem from a man between 18 and 35 years old in good health.

The rearrangement links TRBV27 to TRBJ1-1; 10 positions agree with TRBD1. CDR1 and CDR2 from the germline V gene are MNHEY and SMNVEV (reference sequence). The CDR3 covers 16 residues. V lost 8 bases to trimming and J lost 4 bases; unmatched junction nucleotides: 13. The CDR3 coding sequence is TGTGCCAGCCCCCTGCCGGGACAGGGGCATCCCACTGAAGCTTTCTTT. Translation: CASPLPGQGHPTEAFF.

The chain recombines TRBV9 with TRBJ2-7, with 8 bases matching TRBD1. Germline V CDR1 and CDR2: SGDLS, YYNGEE. The CDR3 extends over 13 amino acids. V was pared by 4 bases and J by 3 bases, with 3 bases of the junction left unmatched. DNA of the CDR3: TGTGCCAGCAGCCTAGGACAGGGCTACGAGCAGTACTTC. Translating gives CASSLGQGYEQYF.

Here the CDR3 DNA reads TGTGCCAGCAGTGAAGCGGACAGCTCTGGCTACACCTTC. The encoded protein is CASSEADSSGYTF. This chain links TRBV2 with TRBJ1-2; D may be TRBD1 (6 bases). V was shortened by 0 bases and J by 7 bases, with 9 bases between the two germline ends. The CDR3 runs 13 residues. The germline V gene has CDR1 SNHLY and CDR2 FYNNEI.

This rearrangement joins TRBV5-5 to TRBJ1-1; 8 bases align to TRBD1. This CDR3 has 13 residues. V was pared by 3 bases and J by 4 bases, with 2 bases of the junction left unmatched. In germline, CDR1 is SGHKS, CDR2 YYEKEE (reference sequence). The CDR3 loop is CASSWGQATEAFF. Written as DNA, the CDR3 is TGTGCCAGCAGCTGGGGACAGGCCACTGAAGCTTTCTTT.

J is TRBJ1-6 and V is TRBV7-2; no definite D call. CDR3 length: 15 residues. Looked up from germline, CDR1 is SGHTA and CDR2 is FQGNSA. V lost 0 bases and J lost 10, with 13 bases in between. CDR3 coding DNA: TGTGCCAGCAGCTTAGCGTCGGGTTTGGGCTCACCCCTCCACTTT. Its translation: CASSLASGLGSPLHF.

The J gene is TRBJ1-6, the V gene TRBV6-1, with D perhaps TRBD1 (5 bases). CDR3 size: 14 residues. The V gene's germline CDR1 is MNHNS and CDR2 SASEGT. Trimming took 4 bases from V and 7 from J, leaving 11 bases between them. The CDR3 sequence: CASSGGGLNSPLHF. The CDR3 DNA reads as TGTGCCAGCAGTGGCGGGGGATTAAATTCACCCCTCCACTTT.

This clone showed up just once. In DNA, the CDR3 is TGTGCCAGCACCCTACAGGGGCCGAACACTGAAGCTTTCTTT. It translates to CASTLQGPNTEAFF. The chain recombines TRBV7-9 with TRBJ1-1, with 7 bases identical to TRBD1. The V gene end was trimmed by 7 bases and the J gene end by 1 base; junction bases not matched to a gene: 6. This CDR3 contains 14 residues. CDR1 is SEHNR and CDR2 is FQNEAQ in the germline V gene (reference sequence).

The genes are TRBV2 and TRBJ1-5, with unresolved D. V dropped 6 bases and J dropped 0 bases, with 18 bases sitting between them. The CDR3 spans 17 residues. The germline gives CDR1 SNHLY, CDR2 FYNNEI. The CDR3 region is CASRENGPEYSNQPQHF. DNA of the CDR3: TGTGCCAGCAGGGAAAACGGTCCAGAGTATAGCAATCAGCCCCAGCATTTT. The full variable domain, completed using reference TRBV2 and TRBJ1-5, is EPEVTQTPSHQVTQMGQEVILRCVPISNHLYFYWYRQILGQKVEFLVSFYNNEISEKSEIFDDQFSVERPDGSNFTLKIRSTKLEDSAMYFCASRENGPEYSNQPQHFGDGTRLSIL.

To note about this clone: Other DNA variants within this sample encode the same CDR3. This chain joins TRBV5-1 and TRBJ2-2; 8 bases map to TRBD1. V shed 4 bases and J 3 bases; nucleotides not matched to a gene: 2. The CDR3 contains 14 residues. Per the germline V gene, CDR1 is SGHRS and CDR2 is YFSETQ. The CDR3, as DNA: TGCGCCAGCAGCGGACAGGGTTACACCGGGGAGCTGTTTTTT. This translates into CASSGQGYTGELFF.

On this clone: The sample has other DNA sequences that encode this CDR3 too. The chain combines TRBV6-5 with TRBJ1-1; D unresolved. CDR1 is MNHEY and CDR2 is SVGAGI in the germline V gene. V lost 5 bases to trimming and J lost 1 base, with 2 bases between them. There are 11 residues in the CDR3. The CDR3 here is CASSRNTEAFF. The CDR3 DNA sequence: TGTGCCAGCAGTAGGAACACTGAAGCTTTCTTT.

The CDR3, as DNA: TGTGCCAGCAGCTGGGGACTAGCGGGAGCGTACCAAGAGACCCAGTACTTC. This codes for CASSWGLAGAYQETQYF. This chain links TRBV5-8 with TRBJ2-5; 14 bases are shared with TRBD2. CDR3 length: 17 amino acids. The germline gives CDR1 SGHTS, CDR2 YDEGEE. Unmatched junction bases numbered 4, after V lost 3 bases and J lost 0 bases.

The rearrangement uses TRBV5-1 and TRBJ2-3, with 9 nucleotides matching TRBD2. The CDR3 runs to 15 residues. The V and J ends lost 4 bases and 1 base, in that order; junction bases with no gene match: 4. Germline V lookup: CDR1 SGHRS, CDR2 YFSETQ. The CDR3 DNA reads as TGCGCCAGCAGCACCTGGACTAGCGGCACAGATACGCAGTATTTT. Translating gives CASSTWTSGTDTQYF.

The chain is built from TRBV30 and TRBJ2-3; no firm D call. The length of the CDR3 is 14 residues. From germline, CDR1 is GTSNPN and CDR2 SVGIG (reference sequence). V dropped 2 bases and J dropped 3 bases, with 12 bases sitting between them. Written as DNA, the CDR3 is TGTGCCTGGAGTTTTGGGTTGGGAACAGATACGCAGTATTTT. It is translated as CAWSFGLGTDTQYF.

With regard to this clone: Other nucleotide sequences from this sample produce the same CDR3. This sequence joins TRBV6-5 and TRBJ1-3; possible D gene TRBD1, 6 bases. Trimming took off 6 bases at V and 3 bases at J, with 9 bases between the two ends. Germline loops: CDR1 MNHEY, CDR2 SVGAGI. The CDR3 totals 13 residues. The CDR3 region is CASRRGSGNTIYF. CDR3 nucleotides: TGTGCCAGCAGGAGGGGGAGTGGAAACACCATATATTTT.

This CDR3 is CAWSVGGDTGELFF. In DNA, the CDR3 is TGTGCCTGGAGTGTCGGCGGGGACACCGGGGAGCTGTTTTTT. The J gene is TRBJ2-2, the V gene TRBV30; D may be TRBD2 (6 bases). Per the germline V gene, CDR1 is GTSNPN and CDR2 is SVGIG (reference sequence). This CDR3 has 14 amino acids. Trimming shortened V by 0 bases and J by 3 bases, and 8 bases separated the two germline ends.

As DNA, the CDR3 is TGTGCCAGCAGCTTAGAGGCTAGCGGGAGGGCTAATGAGCAGTTCTTC. It translates to CASSLEASGRANEQFF. The J gene is TRBJ2-1, the V gene TRBV11-2; the match to TRBD2 covers 12 bases. The CDR3 is 16 residues long. Germline assignment: CDR1 SGHAT and CDR2 FQNNGV. The V and J ends lost 0 bases and 7 bases, in that order; junction bases with no gene match: 4. The full variable domain, in which reference TRBV11-2 and TRBJ2-1 provide the parts outside the CDR3, is EAGVAQSPRYKIIEKRQSVAFWCNPISGHATLYWYQQILGQGPKLLIQFQNNGVVDDSQLPKDRFSAERLKGVDSTLKIQPAKLEDSAVYLCASSLEASGRANEQFFGPGTRLTVL.

V is TRBV18 and J is TRBJ2-7; D may be TRBD2 (5 bases). This CDR3 has 13 amino acids. Trimming left V 4 bases short and J 5 bases short, with 12 bases between. CDR1 and CDR2 (germline): KGHSH, LQKENI. DNA for the CDR3: TGTGCCAGCTCACGTGGGAGTTCTAACGAGCAGTACTTC. Translated, it gives CASSRGSSNEQYF.

The chain uses TRBV7-9 and TRBJ2-7; D is unclear. Germline CDR1 and CDR2: SEHNR and FQNEAQ (reference sequence). This CDR3 is built from 14 residues. The V gene lost 1 base and the J gene lost 9 bases, with 16 bases spanning the gap. In nucleotides, the CDR3 is TGTGCCAGCAGCTTAGGAGTTGATCGTTCCGGGCAGTACTTC. It codes for CASSLGVDRSGQYF.

This clone appeared a few times. The sample contains more than one DNA sequence encoding this CDR3. The rearrangement uses TRBV20-1 and TRBJ2-5; the D is unclear. The length of the CDR3 is 11 residues. The V end was cut by 1 base, the J end by 3 bases, with 3 bases between. CDR1 and CDR2 (germline): DFQATT, SNEGSKA (reference sequence). In DNA form, the CDR3 reads TGCAGTGCTAGAGGGGAAGAGACCCAGTACTTC. Translation: CSARGEETQYF.

This chain connects TRBV5-1 to TRBJ1-1; D remains unclear. Trimming pared 3 bases from V and 5 bases from J, leaving 14 bases between. Per germline, CDR1 SGHRS and CDR2 YFSETQ. The CDR3 loop spans 14 amino acids. This chain's CDR3 is CASSSSSGFTEAFF. DNA for the CDR3: TGCGCCAGCAGCTCCAGTTCGGGCTTTACTGAAGCTTTCTTT.

The chain joins TRBV18 to TRBJ2-5; TRBD1 is a possible D gene (6 bases). The V end was cut by 8 bases, the J end by 2 bases, with 12 bases between. The CDR3 spans 13 residues. The germline gives CDR1 KGHSH, CDR2 LQKENI. In DNA, the CDR3 is TGTGCCAGCACCGGGACACCACAAGAGACCCAGTACTTC. Translating it yields CASTGTPQETQYF.

The chain links TRBV5-1 to TRBJ1-2; 7 nucleotides line up with TRBD1. With V trimmed by 5 bases and J by 4 bases, 11 bases remained unmatched. Germline V CDR1 and CDR2: SGHRS, YFSETQ. The CDR3 runs to 15 residues. CDR3 protein: CASSSGQVGAYGYTF. The CDR3 DNA follows: TGCGCCAGCAGTTCCGGACAGGTTGGGGCCTATGGCTACACCTTC.

The CDR3 DNA sequence: TGTGCCAGCAGCCCTAGGGACTACCCCGCCGAGCAGTACTTC. Its protein product is CASSPRDYPAEQYF. This chain connects TRBV7-9 to TRBJ2-7; the match to TRBD2 covers 7 bases. Per germline, CDR1 SEHNR and CDR2 FQNEAQ (reference sequence). The CDR3 length is 14 residues. With V trimmed by 5 bases and J by 6 bases, 10 bases remained unmatched.

The chain uses TRBV5-6 and TRBJ1-2; D unresolved. Germline loops: CDR1 SGHDT, CDR2 YYEEEE. V gave up 3 bases and J gave up 5 bases, with 14 bases separating them. CDR3 length: 14 residues. CDR3 DNA: TGTGCCAGCAGCTGGAACGAAGTAAAATATGGCTACACCTTC. It yields the protein CASSWNEVKYGYTF.